The 10 T cell receptor beta chains presented below share a single source sample, sequenced in a study of OX40 agonist ivuxolimab in advanced cancers. Assay used: immunoSEQ multiplex PCR; TCRdb lists only in-frame clones, some missing. The data hold tens of thousands of clones, with roughly 82% observed a single time. The sample here was CD4+ or CD8+ T cells sorted from blood, taken in a trial of the OX40 agonist ivuxolimab. The receptors were gathered from an adult with an advanced solid tumor such as melanoma, head and neck, liver or kidney cancer.

The chain joins TRBV28 to TRBJ2-3, with 7 bases aligning to TRBD2. The CDR3 consists of 15 residues. The V gene's germline CDR1 is MDHEN and CDR2 SYDVKM. With 3 bases clipped from V and 4 bases from J, the junction kept 7 bases outside the gene matches. CDR3: CASSFVGRIADTQYF. In DNA form, the CDR3 reads TGTGCCAGCAGTTTTGTCGGGAGGATCGCAGATACGCAGTATTTT.

This clone was seen a few times. The chain is built from TRBV19 and TRBJ1-2; D is undetermined. Germline CDR1 reads LNHDA; CDR2 reads SQIVND (reference sequence). This CDR3 is 12 amino acids long. With 5 bases removed from V and 1 base from J, the gap between germline ends came to 5 bases. CDR3 loop: CASSEINYGYTF. As DNA, the CDR3 is TGTGCCAGTAGTGAGATTAACTATGGCTACACCTTC.

The chain employs TRBV7-6 and TRBJ2-7; 9 bases are a match to TRBD1. The germline gives CDR1 SGHVS, CDR2 FNYEAQ. The V segment lost 3 bases and the J segment 2 bases; nucleotides outside the gene matches: 5. CDR3 size: 15 residues. Here the CDR3 DNA reads TGTGCCAGCAGCTTCCGGGACAGGGAGGCCTACGAGCAGTACTTC. Translation gives CASSFRDREAYEQYF.

The chain employs TRBV7-8 and TRBJ2-5, with 8 bases matching TRBD2. The CDR3 runs to 15 residues. The V gene end was trimmed by 5 bases and the J gene end by 5 bases; junction bases not matched to a gene: 10. Germline-derived CDR1 and CDR2 are SGHVS and FQNEAQ. The CDR3 here is CASSGGGGSRETQYF. The CDR3 nucleotides read TGTGCCAGCAGCGGGGGCGGGGGGAGCAGGGAGACCCAGTACTTC. The entire variable domain, with the rest obtained from reference TRBV7-8 and TRBJ2-5, is as follows: GAGVSQSPRYKVAKRGQDVALRCDPISGHVSLFWYQQALGQGPEFLTYFQNEAQLDKSGLPSDRFFAERPEGSVSTLKIQRTQQEDSAVYLCASSGGGGSRETQYFGPGTRLLVL.

This chain joins TRBV7-9 and TRBJ2-2, with 7 positions matching TRBD2. V was pared by 2 bases and J by 4 bases, with 4 bases of the junction left unmatched. This CDR3 has 15 amino acids. The germline V gene has CDR1 SEHNR and CDR2 FQNEAQ (reference sequence). The CDR3 region is CASSLFSGGTGELFF. The CDR3 DNA is TGTGCCAGCAGCTTATTTTCGGGGGGCACCGGGGAGCTGTTTTTT.

The chain uses TRBV6-5 and TRBJ1-4; D is undetermined. The ends were cut back, 0 bases at V and 11 bases at J, with 7 bases in the middle. Germline V lookup: CDR1 MNHEY, CDR2 SVGAGI. The CDR3 runs 12 residues. The CDR3 sequence is CASSYSREKLFF. CDR3 coding DNA: TGTGCCAGCAGTTACTCGAGGGAGAAACTGTTTTTT.

This clone has just one count. This chain links TRBV5-6 with TRBJ2-1, with D perhaps matching TRBD2 (5 bases). Germline V lookup: CDR1 SGHDT, CDR2 YYEEEE. V dropped 1 base and J dropped 4 bases, with 15 bases sitting between them. The CDR3 runs to 16 residues. The CDR3 DNA reads as TGTGCCAGCAGCTTGTTTGTGGGAGTATTGTACAATGAGCAGTTCTTC. Amino acid sequence: CASSLFVGVLYNEQFF.

The V gene is TRBV5-5, the J gene TRBJ2-2, with a tentative D call TRBD2 (7 bases). The V gene lost 5 bases and the J gene lost 6 bases, with 17 bases spanning the gap. Germline V gene data show CDR1 as SGHKS and CDR2 as YYEKEE (reference sequence). The length of the CDR3 is 15 residues. The CDR3 loop is CASRPAGAQAGELFF. The CDR3 DNA sequence: TGTGCCAGCAGGCCTGCGGGGGCGCAGGCCGGGGAGCTGTTTTTT.

The CDR3 DNA is TGTGCCAGCTCACCGGGGGGCTATGGCTACACCTTC. This encodes CASSPGGYGYTF. The chain couples TRBV18 to TRBJ1-2; tentatively, D is TRBD1 (5 bases). The germline V gene encodes CDR1 KGHSH and CDR2 LQKENI. Trimming pared 3 bases from V and 4 bases from J, leaving 6 bases between. The CDR3 consists of 12 residues.

The chain combines TRBV7-2 with TRBJ2-1, with TRBD2 matching over 7 bases. The CDR3 length is 17 residues. Germline V gives CDR1 SGHTA, CDR2 FQGNSA. J gave up 0 bases and V 1 base, and 6 bases lay outside the gene matches. CDR3 residues: CASSLGIGGYSYNEQFF. CDR3 DNA sequence: TGTGCCAGCAGCTTAGGGATCGGGGGGTACTCCTACAATGAGCAGTTCTTC.